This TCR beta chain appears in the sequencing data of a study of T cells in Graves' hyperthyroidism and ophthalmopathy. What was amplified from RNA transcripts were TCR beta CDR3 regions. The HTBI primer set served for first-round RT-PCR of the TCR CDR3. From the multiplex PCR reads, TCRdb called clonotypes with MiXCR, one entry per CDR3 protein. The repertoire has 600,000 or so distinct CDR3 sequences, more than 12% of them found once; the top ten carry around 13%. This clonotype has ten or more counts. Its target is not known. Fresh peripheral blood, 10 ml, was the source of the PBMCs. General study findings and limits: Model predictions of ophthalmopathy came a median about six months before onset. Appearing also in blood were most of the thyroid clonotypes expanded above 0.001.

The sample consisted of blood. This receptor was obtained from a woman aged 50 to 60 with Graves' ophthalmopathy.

The CDR3 coding sequence is TGTGCCAGCAGGAACACCGTCACCGGGGAGCTGTTTTTT. Amino acids: CASRNTVTGELFF. V and J are TRBV28 and TRBJ2-2, with D unresolved. Trimming took off 6 bases at V and 4 bases at J, with 9 bases between the two ends. The CDR3 is made up of 13 amino acids. The germline V gene has CDR1 MDHEN and CDR2 SYDVKM.